The rows below give T cell receptor beta chains drawn from one sample of a study of blood T cell repertoires in COVID-19. TCRdb's table, derived via immunoSEQ multiplex PCR, lists solely in-frame clones and lacks some. The sample shows 150,000 to 200,000 clones, under 90% of them seen only once. The sequenced sample was peripheral blood. The receptors were sampled from a human donor in a cohort sampled during active COVID-19. CDR3s leave out the opening cysteine and the closing phenylalanine or tryptophan.

v_gene	j_gene	CDR3aa
TRBV18	TRBJ2-7	ATALRTGDVDEQY
TRBV6-1	TRBJ2-2	ASSDAKGEVSTGELF
TRBV30	TRBJ1-5	AWSARDNQPQH
TRBV9	TRBJ2-5	ASSRRDQETQY
TRBV9	TRBJ1-2	ASSATGAANYGYT
TRBV6-1	TRBJ1-4	ASSDGRTNEKLF
TRBV9	TRBJ2-1	ASSPSRLAGGNNEQF
TRBV14	TRBJ2-7	ASSQGAISGEQY
TRBV10-2	TRBJ1-3	ASTTGGNTIY
TRBV29-1	TRBJ2-5	SAVTGSQGSGQETQY
TRBV7-9	TRBJ1-2	ASSSPGQGLQGYT
TRBV2	TRBJ2-5	ASSERGPIQETQY
TRBV6-5	TRBJ2-7	ASSYSAVGEQY
TRBV10-1	TRBJ1-5	ASSAGQNQPQH
TRBV10-1	TRBJ1-2	ASSERRQSNYGYT
TRBV19	TRBJ1-3	ASSEKDRVSGNTIY
TRBV19	TRBJ1-1	ASSIGGGFGTEAF
TRBV30	TRBJ2-5	AWSARETQY
TRBV7-9	TRBJ2-6	ASRHSPWRGNSGANVLT
TRBV25-1	TRBJ2-1	ASSAETGGSYNEQF